These 29 T cell receptor beta chains came from one sample sequenced in a study of CXCR3 chemokines and chemotherapy response in bladder cancer (dated 2022 in TCRdb). Libraries came from PCR. TCRdb shows the sequencer as Illumina HiSeq 2500. The public sequencing data were trimmed at Q25 with fastp and processed into clonotypes with MiXCR by TCRdb, which kept only in-frame beta chains. Entries that share a CDR3 protein sequence are merged under the most common genes and DNA. The sample contains about 13,000 distinct CDR3 sequences, under 15% of them found a single time. The ten largest clones add up to roughly 25% of the sample. The specimen was taken from a patient whose treatment included neoadjuvant chemotherapy. Receptor source: a human donor with bladder cancer that did not respond to neoadjuvant chemotherapy.

This clonotype was seen repeatedly, ten times or more. The V call is TRBV18, the J call TRBJ1-4, with D possibly TRBD1 on 5 matching bases. V shed 3 bases and J shed 4 bases, with 9 bases lying between them. Germline V gene lookup returns CDR1 KGHSH and CDR2 LQKENI. The CDR3 length is 14 residues. The CDR3 protein is CASSPLDSNEKLFF. The CDR3 coding sequence is TGTGCCAGCTCACCTCTAGACAGTAATGAAAAACTGTTTTTT.

This clonotype was detected many times. The chain uses TRBV28 and TRBJ2-7; D unclear. Germline CDR1 and CDR2: MDHEN and SYDVKM. This CDR3 region has 13 residues. V dropped 6 bases and J dropped 3 bases, with 12 bases sitting between them. This CDR3 reads CASSSLAGYEQYF. The DNA of the CDR3 is TGTGCCAGCAGCTCCCTCGCCGGCTACGAGCAGTACTTC.

This clonotype came up many times. CDR3 region: CASSPREETQYF. The DNA for the CDR3 is TGTGCCAGCTCACCACGGGAAGAGACCCAGTACTTC. This rearrangement joins TRBV18 to TRBJ2-5; D not resolved. The CDR3 covers 12 residues. Germline lookup yields CDR1 KGHSH and CDR2 LQKENI. Between the trimmed V and J ends, which lost 1 base and 3 bases, there was a span of 3 bases.

This clonotype has ten or more counts. The CDR3 loop reads CASSPPQPKDTEAFF. Here the CDR3 DNA reads TGTGCCAGCTCACCACCGCAACCGAAGGACACTGAAGCTTTCTTT. The V gene is TRBV18, the J gene TRBJ1-1; D uncertain. Deletions cut 0 bases from V and 3 bases from J, with 11 bases between. Per germline, CDR1 KGHSH and CDR2 LQKENI. The CDR3 extends over 15 amino acids.

In this sample, this clonotype turned up many times. J is TRBJ2-2 and V is TRBV6-2 or TRBV6-3; D unclear. Germline lookup yields CDR1 MNHEY and CDR2 SVGEGT. The CDR3 totals 13 residues. The germline V and J ends were trimmed by 6 bases and 4 bases, with 9 bases remaining between them. DNA of the CDR3: TGTGCCAGCAGACCTCAGATCACCGGGGAGCTGTTTTTT. Residues: CASRPQITGELFF.

This clonotype appeared many times. The genes are TRBV6-2 or TRBV6-3 and TRBJ1-2; 7 nucleotides align to TRBD1. CDR3 length equals 13 residues. The trim removed 2 bases at V and 5 bases at J, leaving 2 bases unmatched. Germline CDR1 and CDR2: MNHEY and SVGEGT. CDR3 bases: TGTGCCAGCAGTTACAGGGGGCCTTATGGCTACACCTTC. Translating gives CASSYRGPYGYTF.

This clonotype was recorded at least ten times. The chain recombines TRBV6-5 with TRBJ2-5; 7 bases align to TRBD1. CDR1 is MNHEY and CDR2 is SVGAGI in the germline V gene. There are 12 residues in the CDR3. V lost 6 bases to trimming and J lost 5 bases; unmatched junction nucleotides: 3. This CDR3 is CASRQGRETQYF. CDR3 in DNA: TGTGCCAGCAGACAGGGGCGCGAGACCCAGTACTTC.

The table lists this clonotype with many counts. This chain connects TRBV6-1 to TRBJ1-1; D is unclear. The V and J ends lost 6 bases and 5 bases respectively, with 16 bases between them. Germline V lookup: CDR1 MNHNS, CDR2 SASEGT. The CDR3 is made up of 14 amino acids. CDR3 in amino acids: CASRESDQWTEAFF. CDR3 coding DNA: TGTGCCAGCAGAGAATCCGACCAGTGGACTGAAGCTTTCTTT.

Ten or more counts support this clonotype. The J gene is TRBJ1-3, the V gene TRBV29-1; 7 bases agree with TRBD1. This CDR3 contains 11 residues. Trimming removed 7 bases from V and 7 bases from J; junction bases left unmatched: 4. The V gene's germline CDR1 is SQVTM and CDR2 ANQGSEA. CDR3 DNA sequence: TGCAGCGGTCTACAGGGGAACACCATATATTTT. Translated: CSGLQGNTIYF.

This clonotype showed up just a few times. V and J are TRBV20-1 and TRBJ2-7; D unresolved. The CDR3 contains 13 residues. The ends were cut back, 5 bases at V and 3 bases at J, with 14 bases in the middle. In germline, CDR1 is DFQATT, CDR2 SNEGSKA (reference sequence). The CDR3 is CSAVLPVNYEQYF. The CDR3 nucleotides read TGCAGTGCTGTGCTTCCCGTAAACTACGAGCAGTACTTC.

The chain combines TRBV7-9 with TRBJ2-1; 7 bases agree with TRBD1. J gave up 0 bases and V 6 bases, and 8 bases lay outside the gene matches. The CDR3 totals 16 residues. Germline assignment: CDR1 SEHNR and CDR2 FQNEAQ (reference sequence). The CDR3 sequence: CASSSRRQGSYNEQFF. As DNA, the CDR3 is TGTGCCAGCAGTTCCCGTCGACAGGGCTCCTACAATGAGCAGTTCTTC.

In its sample, this clonotype was seen many times. The rearrangement links TRBV7-9 to TRBJ1-6; TRBD1 matches at 12 bases. This CDR3 contains 17 residues. Germline V CDR1 and CDR2: SEHNR, FQNEAQ (reference sequence). The ends lost 5 bases at V and 9 bases at J; junction bases unmatched: 11. CDR3 DNA: TGTGCCAGCAGCCAGGGGGGGGACAGGGGGCAAAGTTCACCCCTCCACTTT. It is translated as CASSQGGDRGQSSPLHF.

This clonotype was seen repeatedly, ten times or more. The gene calls are TRBV7-9 and TRBJ1-1, with a tentative D call TRBD1 (6 bases). Germline V CDR1 and CDR2: SEHNR, FQNEAQ (reference sequence). This CDR3 is 14 amino acids long. V gave up 0 bases and J gave up 9 bases, with 14 bases separating them. The CDR3 sequence: CASSLASTGQKAFF. In DNA form, the CDR3 reads TGTGCCAGCAGCTTAGCGAGTACAGGACAGAAAGCTTTCTTT.

Ten or more counts support this clonotype. The rearrangement uses TRBV6-1 and TRBJ2-1; 8 bases are shared with TRBD2. Germline CDR1 is MNHNS and CDR2 is SASEGT. V shed 1 base, J shed 7 bases, and the junction held 3 bases outside the gene matches. The CDR3 is 14 residues long. CDR3: CASSEVAGYNEQFF. As DNA, the CDR3 is TGTGCCAGCAGTGAAGTAGCGGGATATAATGAGCAGTTCTTC.

This clonotype has a count of ten or more. The V and J genes are TRBV7-2 and TRBJ2-5, with TRBD2 as a possible D gene (6 bases). Trimming took off 5 bases at V and 2 bases at J, with 15 bases between the two ends. The germline CDR1 and CDR2 sequences are SGHTA and FQGNSA. This CDR3 contains 15 residues. The CDR3 spells CASSRGDPGQETQYF. The CDR3 DNA sequence: TGTGCCAGCAGCCGCGGGGACCCTGGTCAAGAGACCCAGTACTTC.

This clonotype showed up many times. The J gene is TRBJ2-7, the V gene TRBV6-1, with 7 bases identical to TRBD1. Germline CDR1 and CDR2: MNHNS and SASEGT. The trim removed 2 bases at V and 4 bases at J, leaving 5 bases unmatched. CDR3 length: 14 residues. The CDR3 spells CASSETTGAYEQYF. In nucleotides, the CDR3 is TGTGCCAGCAGTGAAACCACAGGGGCATACGAGCAGTACTTC.

This clonotype was seen many times. This sequence joins TRBV27 and TRBJ2-2; 7 bases are a match to TRBD1. The V segment lost 5 bases and the J segment 6 bases; nucleotides outside the gene matches: 0. Germline CDR1 MNHEY, CDR2 SMNVEV (reference sequence). The CDR3 runs 12 residues. The CDR3 here is CASSQGAGELFF. CDR3 nucleotides: TGTGCCAGCAGTCAGGGGGCCGGGGAGCTGTTTTTT.

CDR3 in amino acids: CASSWVGAANYGYTF. The CDR3 DNA follows: TGTGCCAGCAGTTGGGTAGGGGCTGCTAACTATGGCTACACCTTC. This chain connects TRBV6-5 to TRBJ1-2, with a weak D call TRBD1 (5 bases). This CDR3 has 15 amino acids. Germline V gene data show CDR1 as MNHEY and CDR2 as SVGAGI. V was trimmed by 4 bases and J by 0 bases, leaving 12 bases between them.

The table lists this clonotype with many counts. The genes are TRBV27 and TRBJ1-1; D is unclear. Germline-derived CDR1 and CDR2 are MNHEY and SMNVEV (reference sequence). V dropped 3 bases and J dropped 2 bases, with 7 bases sitting between them. The CDR3 sequence is 13 residues long. In nucleotides, the CDR3 is TGTGCCAGCAGTTTGGGTAGAAACACTGAAGCTTTCTTT. Residues: CASSLGRNTEAFF.

This clonotype was counted at least ten times. This chain uses TRBV19 with TRBJ2-2, with a tentative D call TRBD1 (6 bases). V shed 3 bases and J shed 1 base, with 15 bases lying between them. This CDR3 region has 17 residues. Germline-derived CDR1 and CDR2 are LNHDA and SQIVND (reference sequence). The CDR3 sequence: CASSILGDRMNTGELFF. For the CDR3, the DNA is TGTGCCAGTAGTATTCTCGGCGACAGGATGAACACCGGGGAGCTGTTTTTT.

In this sample, this clonotype turned up many times. This chain uses TRBV6-5 with TRBJ2-2, with 12 bases lining up with TRBD2. V dropped 5 bases and J dropped 5; count of bases not matched to a gene: 9. This CDR3 is 17 amino acids long. Germline V gene sequence: CDR1 MNHEY, CDR2 SVGAGI. CDR3 nucleotides: TGTGCCAGCAGTACTAGCGGGGGGCCTTTAGATACCGGGGAGCTGTTTTTT. Its translation: CASSTSGGPLDTGELFF.

This clonotype was observed at least ten times. V and J are TRBV6-5 and TRBJ2-5, with unresolved D. The V end was cut by 0 bases, the J end by 5 bases, with 19 bases between. The CDR3 extends over 17 amino acids. Germline-derived CDR1 and CDR2 are MNHEY and SVGAGI. The CDR3 here is CASSYSLQVASRETQYF. The DNA of the CDR3 is TGTGCCAGCAGTTACTCCCTGCAGGTGGCTTCGAGGGAGACCCAGTACTTC.

This clonotype was seen at least ten times. CDR3 residues: CASSPQTVQETQYF. The DNA for the CDR3 is TGTGCCAGCAGCCCACAGACAGTACAGGAGACCCAGTACTTC. The gene calls are TRBV7-2 and TRBJ2-5; D perhaps matches TRBD1 (5 bases). The V gene's germline CDR1 is SGHTA and CDR2 FQGNSA. The V end was cut by 5 bases, the J end by 5 bases, with 15 bases between. This CDR3 contains 14 residues.

This clonotype occurred many times. The rearrangement joins TRBV6-5 to TRBJ2-5, with D perhaps TRBD2 (5 bases). The CDR3 runs to 15 residues. CDR1 is MNHEY, CDR2 SVGAGI, per germline. V was trimmed by 2 bases and J by 3 bases, leaving 13 bases between them. Written as DNA, the CDR3 is TGTGCCAGCAGTTACGTATCGACGGGGAAAGAGACCCAGTACTTC. Translated: CASSYVSTGKETQYF.

The table lists this clonotype with many counts. V and J are TRBV6-6 and TRBJ1-3, with D unclear. This CDR3 has 15 amino acids. Germline CDR1 is MNHNY and CDR2 is SVGAGI (reference sequence). The ends were cut back, 4 bases at V and 0 bases at J, with 10 bases in the middle. The CDR3 region has the DNA TGTGCCAGCAGTTCCCCGTCGAGCTCTGGAAACACCATATATTTT. It yields the protein CASSSPSSSGNTIYF.

The table lists this clonotype with many counts. The gene calls are TRBV10-3 and TRBJ1-6; TRBD1 agrees at 9 bases. Germline V CDR1 and CDR2: ENHRY, SYGVKD. The CDR3 covers 14 residues. With V trimmed by 3 bases and J by 8 bases, 2 bases remained unmatched. The CDR3 reads CAISDGTGYSPLHF. In nucleotides, the CDR3 is TGTGCCATCAGTGACGGGACAGGGTATTCACCCCTCCACTTT.

This clonotype was detected a few times. The rearrangement links TRBV20-1 to TRBJ2-3; 10 bases match TRBD2. Germline loops: CDR1 DFQATT, CDR2 SNEGSKA (reference sequence). The V segment lost 5 bases and the J segment 4 bases; nucleotides outside the gene matches: 6. The CDR3 loop spans 14 amino acids. CDR3 nucleotides: TGCAGTGCTCCATCGAGCGGGGGGGCAGATACGCAGTATTTT. Amino acids: CSAPSSGGADTQYF.

This clonotype is medium-sized by share. The chain is built from TRBV6-1 and TRBJ2-2, with a possible D match to TRBD2 (5 bases). The CDR3 length is 11 residues. V lost 9 bases, J lost 7 bases, and 9 bases lay in between. Germline values: CDR1 MNHNS, CDR2 SASEGT. CDR3 coding DNA: TGTGCCAGTCGAGGGAGCGGGGAGCTGTTTTTT. This encodes CASRGSGELFF.

This clonotype has a count of ten or more. The rearrangement links TRBV5-6 to TRBJ1-6; 10 bases map to TRBD1. V trimming: 2 bases; J trimming: 5 bases; junction bases outside the gene matches: 4. This CDR3 contains 16 residues. CDR1 SGHDT and CDR2 YYEEEE come from the germline V gene. CDR3 protein: CASSFGTGENNSPLHF. The CDR3 region has the DNA TGTGCCAGCAGCTTCGGGACAGGGGAGAATAATTCACCCCTCCACTTT.